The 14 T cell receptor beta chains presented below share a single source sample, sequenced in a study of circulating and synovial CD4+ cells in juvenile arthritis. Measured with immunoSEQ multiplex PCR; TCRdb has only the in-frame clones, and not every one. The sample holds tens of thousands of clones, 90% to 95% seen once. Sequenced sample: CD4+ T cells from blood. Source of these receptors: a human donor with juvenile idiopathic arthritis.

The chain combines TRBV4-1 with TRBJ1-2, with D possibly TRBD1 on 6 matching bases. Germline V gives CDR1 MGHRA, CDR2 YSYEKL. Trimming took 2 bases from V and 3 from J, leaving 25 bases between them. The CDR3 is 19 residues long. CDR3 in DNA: TGCGCCAGCAGCCAACCTACCAGGGGTAGACAGAGTTGGGACTATGGCTACACCTTC. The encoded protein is CASSQPTRGRQSWDYGYTF.

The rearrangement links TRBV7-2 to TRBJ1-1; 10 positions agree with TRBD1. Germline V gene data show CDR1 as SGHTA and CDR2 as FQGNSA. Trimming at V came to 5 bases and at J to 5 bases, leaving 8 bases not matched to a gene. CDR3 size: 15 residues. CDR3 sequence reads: CASSQGTGARTEAFF. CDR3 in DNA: TGTGCCAGCAGCCAAGGGACAGGGGCGCGAACTGAAGCTTTCTTT.

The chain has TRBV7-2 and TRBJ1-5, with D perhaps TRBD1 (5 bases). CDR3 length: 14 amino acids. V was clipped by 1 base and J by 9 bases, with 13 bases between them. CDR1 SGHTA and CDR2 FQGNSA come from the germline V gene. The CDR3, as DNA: TGTGCCAGCAGCTTAGTAGGAGGGGCACGGCCCCAGCATTTT. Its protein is CASSLVGGARPQHF. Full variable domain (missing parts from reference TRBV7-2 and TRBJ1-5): GAGVSQSPSNKVTEKGKDVELRCDPISGHTALYWYRQSLGQGLEFLIYFQGNSAPDKSGLPSDRFSAERTGGSVSTLTIQRTQQEDSAVYLCASSLVGGARPQHFGDGTRLSIL.

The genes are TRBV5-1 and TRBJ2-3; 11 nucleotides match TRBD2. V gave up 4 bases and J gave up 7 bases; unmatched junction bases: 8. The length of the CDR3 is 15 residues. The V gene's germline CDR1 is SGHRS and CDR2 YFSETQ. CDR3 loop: CASSASTSGTYTQYF. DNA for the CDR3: TGCGCCAGCAGCGCCTCGACTAGCGGGACATATACGCAGTATTTT.

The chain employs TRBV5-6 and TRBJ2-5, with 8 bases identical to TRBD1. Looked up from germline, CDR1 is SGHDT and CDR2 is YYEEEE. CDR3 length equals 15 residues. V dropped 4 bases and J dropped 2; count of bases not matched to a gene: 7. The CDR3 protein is CASSRPTGDQETQYF. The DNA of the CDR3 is TGTGCCAGCAGCCGGCCGACAGGGGATCAAGAGACCCAGTACTTC. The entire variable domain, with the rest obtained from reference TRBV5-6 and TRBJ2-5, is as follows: DAGVTQSPTHLIKTRGQQVTLRCSPKSGHDTVSWYQQALGQGPQFIFQYYEEEERQRGNFPDRFSGHQFPNYSSELNVNALLLGDSALYLCASSRPTGDQETQYFGPGTRLLVL.

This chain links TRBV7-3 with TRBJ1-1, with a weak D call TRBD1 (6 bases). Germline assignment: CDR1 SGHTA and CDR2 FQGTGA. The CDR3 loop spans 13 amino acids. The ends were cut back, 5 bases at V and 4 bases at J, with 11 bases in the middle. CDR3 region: CASSQDRLTEAFF. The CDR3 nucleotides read TGTGCCAGCAGCCAAGACAGGCTCACTGAAGCTTTCTTT. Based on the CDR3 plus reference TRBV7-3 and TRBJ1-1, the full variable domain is GAGVSQTPSNKVTEKGKYVELRCDPISGHTALYWYRQSLGQGPEFLIYFQGTGAADDSGLPNDRFFAVRPEGSVSTLKIQRTERGDSAVYLCASSQDRLTEAFFGQGTRLTVV.

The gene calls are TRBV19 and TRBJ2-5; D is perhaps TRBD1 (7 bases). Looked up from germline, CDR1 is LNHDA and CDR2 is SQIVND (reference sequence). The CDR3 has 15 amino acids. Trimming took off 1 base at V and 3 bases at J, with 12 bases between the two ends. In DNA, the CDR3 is TGTGCCAGTAGTATAGGCGGGACAGTTAAAGAGACCCAGTACTTC. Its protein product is CASSIGGTVKETQYF.

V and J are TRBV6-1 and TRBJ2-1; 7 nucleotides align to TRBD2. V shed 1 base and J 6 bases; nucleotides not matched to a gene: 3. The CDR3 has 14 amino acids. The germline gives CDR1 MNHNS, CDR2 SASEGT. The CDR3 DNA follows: TGTGCCAGCAGTGAAGGACTAGCTTCCAATGAGCAGTTCTTC. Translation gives CASSEGLASNEQFF.

The DNA of the CDR3 is TGTGCCAGCAGTTTATCCGGGACTCCCTACGGAGATACGCAGTATTTT. Its translation: CASSLSGTPYGDTQYF. This chain uses TRBV27 with TRBJ2-3, with D maybe TRBD2 (6 bases). The CDR3 spans 16 residues. The ends were cut back, 0 bases at V and 5 bases at J, with 15 bases in the middle. Germline V gene data show CDR1 as MNHEY and CDR2 as SMNVEV (reference sequence).

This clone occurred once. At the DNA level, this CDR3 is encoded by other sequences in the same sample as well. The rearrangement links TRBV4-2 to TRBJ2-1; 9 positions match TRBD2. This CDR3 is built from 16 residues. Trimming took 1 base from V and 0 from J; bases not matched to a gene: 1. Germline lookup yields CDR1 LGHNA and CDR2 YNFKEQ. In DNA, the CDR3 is TGTGCCAGCAGCCAAGTTAGCGGGAGCTCCTACAATGAGCAGTTCTTC. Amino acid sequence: CASSQVSGSSYNEQFF.

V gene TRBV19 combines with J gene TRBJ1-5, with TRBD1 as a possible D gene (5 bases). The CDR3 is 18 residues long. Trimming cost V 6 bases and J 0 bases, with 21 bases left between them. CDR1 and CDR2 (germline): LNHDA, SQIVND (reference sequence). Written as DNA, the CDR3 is TGTGCCAGTAGAAAAGGCCAGGGAAGAAAATATAGCAATCAGCCCCAGCATTTT. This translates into CASRKGQGRKYSNQPQHF. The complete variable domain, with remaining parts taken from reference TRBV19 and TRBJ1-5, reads DGGITQSPKYLFRKEGQNVTLSCEQNLNHDAMYWYRQDPGQGLRLIYYSQIVNDFQKGDIAEGYSVSREKKESFPLTVTSAQKNPTAFYLCASRKGQGRKYSNQPQHFGDGTRLSIL.

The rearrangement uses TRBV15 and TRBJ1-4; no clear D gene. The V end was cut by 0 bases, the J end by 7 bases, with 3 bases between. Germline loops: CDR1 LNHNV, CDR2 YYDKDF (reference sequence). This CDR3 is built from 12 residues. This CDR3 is CATSRDREKLFF. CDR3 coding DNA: TGTGCCACCAGCAGAGATCGTGAAAAACTGTTTTTT.

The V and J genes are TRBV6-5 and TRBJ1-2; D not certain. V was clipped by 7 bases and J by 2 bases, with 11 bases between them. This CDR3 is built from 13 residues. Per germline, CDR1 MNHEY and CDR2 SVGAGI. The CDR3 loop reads CASTPGSNYGYTF. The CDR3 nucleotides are TGTGCCAGCACGCCAGGTTCCAACTATGGCTACACCTTC.

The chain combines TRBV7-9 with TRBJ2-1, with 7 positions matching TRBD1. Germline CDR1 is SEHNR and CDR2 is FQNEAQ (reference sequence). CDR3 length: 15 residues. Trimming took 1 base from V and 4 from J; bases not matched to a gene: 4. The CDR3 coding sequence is TGTGCCAGCAGCTTAGACAGGGGAACTTACAATGAGCAGTTCTTC. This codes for CASSLDRGTYNEQFF.